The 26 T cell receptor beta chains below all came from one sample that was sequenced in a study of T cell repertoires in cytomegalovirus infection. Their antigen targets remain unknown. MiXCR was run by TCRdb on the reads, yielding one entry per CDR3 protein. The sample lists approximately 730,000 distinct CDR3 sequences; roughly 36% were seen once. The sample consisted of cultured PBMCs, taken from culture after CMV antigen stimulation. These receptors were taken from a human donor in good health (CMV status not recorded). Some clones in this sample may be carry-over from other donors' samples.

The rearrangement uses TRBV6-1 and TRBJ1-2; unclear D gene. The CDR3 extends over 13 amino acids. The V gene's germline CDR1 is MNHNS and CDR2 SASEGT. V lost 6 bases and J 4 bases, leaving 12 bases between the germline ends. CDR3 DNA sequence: TGTGCCAGCAGAGGTGGCGGATTCTATGGCTACACCTTC. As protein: CASRGGGFYGYTF.

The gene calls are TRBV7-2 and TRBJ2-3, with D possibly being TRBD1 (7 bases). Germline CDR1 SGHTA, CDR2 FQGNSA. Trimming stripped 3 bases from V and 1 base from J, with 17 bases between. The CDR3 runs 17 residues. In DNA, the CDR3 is TGTGCCAGCAGCTTGGGTAGGGGGCGCGGGGGCACAGATACGCAGTATTTT. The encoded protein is CASSLGRGRGGTDTQYF.

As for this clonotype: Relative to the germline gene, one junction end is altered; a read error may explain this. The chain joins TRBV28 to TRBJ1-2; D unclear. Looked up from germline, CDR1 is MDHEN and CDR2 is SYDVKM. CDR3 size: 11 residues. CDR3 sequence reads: CASSPRTNPSF. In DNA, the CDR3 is TGTGCCAGCAGCCCCAGGACTAATCCATCTTTC.

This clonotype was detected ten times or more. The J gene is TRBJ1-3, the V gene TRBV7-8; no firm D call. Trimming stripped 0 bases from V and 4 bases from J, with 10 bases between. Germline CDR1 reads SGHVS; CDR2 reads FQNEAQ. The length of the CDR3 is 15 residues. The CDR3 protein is CASSLARGLGNTIYF. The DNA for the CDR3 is TGTGCCAGCAGCTTAGCGAGAGGGTTGGGAAACACCATATATTTT.

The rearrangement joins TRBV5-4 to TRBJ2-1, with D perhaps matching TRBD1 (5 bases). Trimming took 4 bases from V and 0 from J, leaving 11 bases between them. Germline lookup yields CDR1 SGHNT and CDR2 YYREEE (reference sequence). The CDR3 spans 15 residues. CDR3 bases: TGTGCCAGCAGCCCCCGCAGGGACTCCTACAATGAGCAGTTCTTC. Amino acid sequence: CASSPRRDSYNEQFF.

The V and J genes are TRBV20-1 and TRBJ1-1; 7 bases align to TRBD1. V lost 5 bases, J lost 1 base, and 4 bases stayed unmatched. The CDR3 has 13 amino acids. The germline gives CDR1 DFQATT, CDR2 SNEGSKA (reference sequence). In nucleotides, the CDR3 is TGCAGTGCTCACGACAGGGAGAACACTGAAGCTTTCTTT. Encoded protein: CSAHDRENTEAFF.

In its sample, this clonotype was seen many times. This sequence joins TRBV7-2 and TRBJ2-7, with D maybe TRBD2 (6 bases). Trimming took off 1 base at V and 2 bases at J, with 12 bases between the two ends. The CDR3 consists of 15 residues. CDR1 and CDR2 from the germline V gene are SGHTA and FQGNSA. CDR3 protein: CASSLGRGPTYEQYF. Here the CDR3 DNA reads TGTGCCAGCAGCTTAGGGCGGGGCCCGACCTACGAGCAGTACTTC.

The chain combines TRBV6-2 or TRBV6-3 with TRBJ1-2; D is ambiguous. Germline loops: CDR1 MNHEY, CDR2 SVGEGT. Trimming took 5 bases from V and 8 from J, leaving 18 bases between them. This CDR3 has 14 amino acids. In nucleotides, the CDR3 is TGTGCCAGCAGTGAATCCCTTCCCGCTAGAGGCTACACCTTC. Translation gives CASSESLPARGYTF.

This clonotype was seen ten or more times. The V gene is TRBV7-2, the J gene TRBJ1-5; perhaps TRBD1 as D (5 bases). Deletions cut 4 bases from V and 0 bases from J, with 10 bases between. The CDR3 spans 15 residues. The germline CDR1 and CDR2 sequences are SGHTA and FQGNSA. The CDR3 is CASSSLGDSNQPQHF. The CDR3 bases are TGTGCCAGCAGCTCCCTGGGGGATAGCAATCAGCCCCAGCATTTT. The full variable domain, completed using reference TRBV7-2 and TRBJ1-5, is GAGVSQSPSNKVTEKGKDVELRCDPISGHTALYWYRQSLGQGLEFLIYFQGNSAPDKSGLPSDRFSAERTGGSVSTLTIQRTQQEDSAVYLCASSSLGDSNQPQHFGDGTRLSIL.

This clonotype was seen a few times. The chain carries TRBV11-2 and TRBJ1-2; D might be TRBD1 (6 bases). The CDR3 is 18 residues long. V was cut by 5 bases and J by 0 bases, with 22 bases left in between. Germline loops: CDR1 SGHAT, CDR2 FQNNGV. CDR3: CASSPVGGQGHPNYGYTF. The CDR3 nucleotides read TGTGCCAGCAGCCCGGTTGGGGGGCAGGGGCACCCTAACTATGGCTACACCTTC.

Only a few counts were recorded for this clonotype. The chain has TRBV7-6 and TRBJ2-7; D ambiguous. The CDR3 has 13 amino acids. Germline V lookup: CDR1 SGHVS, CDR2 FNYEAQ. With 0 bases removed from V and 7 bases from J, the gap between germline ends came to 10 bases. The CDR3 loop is CASSLAVEREQYF. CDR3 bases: TGTGCCAGCAGCTTAGCGGTCGAGAGGGAGCAGTACTTC.

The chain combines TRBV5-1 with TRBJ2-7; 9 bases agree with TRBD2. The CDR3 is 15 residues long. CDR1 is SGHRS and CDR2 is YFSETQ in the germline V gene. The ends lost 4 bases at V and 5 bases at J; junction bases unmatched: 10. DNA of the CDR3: TGCGCCAGCAGCCCCATGGGACTAGCAGGCGACGAGCAGTACTTC. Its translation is CASSPMGLAGDEQYF.

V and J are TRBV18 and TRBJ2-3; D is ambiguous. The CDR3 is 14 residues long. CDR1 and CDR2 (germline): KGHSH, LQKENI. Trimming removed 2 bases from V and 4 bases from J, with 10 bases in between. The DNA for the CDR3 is TGTGCCAGCTCACCAGGGGTTATTCCAGATACGCAGTATTTT. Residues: CASSPGVIPDTQYF.

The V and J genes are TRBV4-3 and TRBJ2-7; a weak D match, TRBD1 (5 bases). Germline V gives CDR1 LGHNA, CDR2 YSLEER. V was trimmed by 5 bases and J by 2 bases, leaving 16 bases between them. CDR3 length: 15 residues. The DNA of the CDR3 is TGCGCCAGCAGCAGGGGTGCCTCGGGCACCTACGAGCAGTACTTC. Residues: CASSRGASGTYEQYF.

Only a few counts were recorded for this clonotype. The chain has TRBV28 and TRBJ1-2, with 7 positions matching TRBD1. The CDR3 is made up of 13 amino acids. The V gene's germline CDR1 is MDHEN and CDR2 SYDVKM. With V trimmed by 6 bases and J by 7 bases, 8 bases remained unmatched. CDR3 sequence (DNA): TGTGCCAGCAGCTACAGAGGACAGGCTGGCTACACCTTC. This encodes CASSYRGQAGYTF.

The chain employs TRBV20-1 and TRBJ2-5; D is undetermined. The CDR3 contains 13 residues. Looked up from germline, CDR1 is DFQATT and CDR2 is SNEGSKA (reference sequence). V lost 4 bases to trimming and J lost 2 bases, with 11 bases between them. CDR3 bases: TGCAGTGCTATCGACGGGCCGCAAGAGACCCAGTACTTC. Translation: CSAIDGPQETQYF.

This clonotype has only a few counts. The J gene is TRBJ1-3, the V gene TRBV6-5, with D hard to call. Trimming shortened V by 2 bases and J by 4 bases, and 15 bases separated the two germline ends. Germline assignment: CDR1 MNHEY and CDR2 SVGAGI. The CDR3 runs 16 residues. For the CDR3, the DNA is TGTGCCAGCAGTTACCAATCGTTCGGGGAGGGAAACACCATATATTTT. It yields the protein CASSYQSFGEGNTIYF.

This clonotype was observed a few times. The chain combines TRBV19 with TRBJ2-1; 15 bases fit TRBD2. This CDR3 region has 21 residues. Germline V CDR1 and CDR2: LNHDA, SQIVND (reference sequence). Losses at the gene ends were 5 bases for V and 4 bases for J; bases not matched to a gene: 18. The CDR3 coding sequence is TGTGCCAGTAGTGTTGGACGTCCTGGGACTAGCGGGAGGAGTTCGTACAATGAGCAGTTCTTC. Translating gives CASSVGRPGTSGRSSYNEQFF.

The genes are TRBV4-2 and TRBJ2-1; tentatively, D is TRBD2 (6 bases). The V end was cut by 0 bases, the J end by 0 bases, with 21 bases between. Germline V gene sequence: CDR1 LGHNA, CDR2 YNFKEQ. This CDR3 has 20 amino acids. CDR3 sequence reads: CASSQDYHPSGSSSYNEQFF. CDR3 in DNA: TGTGCCAGCAGCCAAGATTATCACCCCAGCGGGTCGAGCTCCTACAATGAGCAGTTCTTC.

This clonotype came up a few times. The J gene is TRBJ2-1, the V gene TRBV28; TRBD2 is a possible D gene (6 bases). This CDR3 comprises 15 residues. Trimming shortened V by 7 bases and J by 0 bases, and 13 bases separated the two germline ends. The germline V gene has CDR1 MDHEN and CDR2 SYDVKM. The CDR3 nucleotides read TGTGCCAGCACCCGGGACTCCAGCTCCTACAATGAGCAGTTCTTC. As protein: CASTRDSSSYNEQFF.

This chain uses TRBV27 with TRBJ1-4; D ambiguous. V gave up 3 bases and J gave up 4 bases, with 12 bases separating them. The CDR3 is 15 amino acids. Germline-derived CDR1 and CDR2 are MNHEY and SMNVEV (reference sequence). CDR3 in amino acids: CASSFLTQCNEKLFF. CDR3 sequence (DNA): TGTGCCAGCAGTTTCTTGACACAATGTAATGAAAAACTGTTTTTT.

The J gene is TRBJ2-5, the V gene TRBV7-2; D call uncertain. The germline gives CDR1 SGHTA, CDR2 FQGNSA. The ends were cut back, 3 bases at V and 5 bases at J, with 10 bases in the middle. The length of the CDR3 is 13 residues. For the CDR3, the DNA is TGTGCCAGCAGCTTTATAGTCGAGGAGACCCAGTACTTC. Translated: CASSFIVEETQYF.

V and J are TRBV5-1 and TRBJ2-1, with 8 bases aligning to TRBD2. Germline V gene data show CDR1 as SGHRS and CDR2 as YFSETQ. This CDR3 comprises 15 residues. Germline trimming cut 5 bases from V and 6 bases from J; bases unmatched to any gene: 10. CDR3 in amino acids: CASSPTTGGSNEQFF. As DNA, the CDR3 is TGCGCCAGCAGTCCGACCACGGGAGGGTCCAATGAGCAGTTCTTC.

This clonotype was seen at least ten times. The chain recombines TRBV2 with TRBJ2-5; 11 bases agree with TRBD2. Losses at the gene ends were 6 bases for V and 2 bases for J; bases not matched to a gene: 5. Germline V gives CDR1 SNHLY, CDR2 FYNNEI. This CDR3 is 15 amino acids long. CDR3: CASSPGTSGQETQYF. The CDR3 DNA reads TGTGCCAGCAGCCCCGGGACTAGCGGACAAGAGACCCAGTACTTC. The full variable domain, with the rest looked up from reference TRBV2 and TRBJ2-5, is EPEVTQTPSHQVTQMGQEVILRCVPISNHLYFYWYRQILGQKVEFLVSFYNNEISEKSEIFDDQFSVERPDGSNFTLKIRSTKLEDSAMYFCASSPGTSGQETQYFGPGTRLLVL.

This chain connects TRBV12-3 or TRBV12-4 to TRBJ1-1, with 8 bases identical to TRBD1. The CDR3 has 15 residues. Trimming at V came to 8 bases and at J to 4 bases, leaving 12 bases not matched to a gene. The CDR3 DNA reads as TGTGCCAGCCGTGAGGCAGGGGGCGCGGGCACTGAAGCTTTCTTT. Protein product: CASREAGGAGTEAFF.

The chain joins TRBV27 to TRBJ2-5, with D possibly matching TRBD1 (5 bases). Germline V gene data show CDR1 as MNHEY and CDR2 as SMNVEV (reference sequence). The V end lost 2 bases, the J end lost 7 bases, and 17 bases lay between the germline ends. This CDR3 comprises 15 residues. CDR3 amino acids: CASSLAHGRGMTQYF. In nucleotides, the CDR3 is TGTGCCAGCAGTTTAGCCCATGGTAGGGGCATGACCCAGTACTTC.